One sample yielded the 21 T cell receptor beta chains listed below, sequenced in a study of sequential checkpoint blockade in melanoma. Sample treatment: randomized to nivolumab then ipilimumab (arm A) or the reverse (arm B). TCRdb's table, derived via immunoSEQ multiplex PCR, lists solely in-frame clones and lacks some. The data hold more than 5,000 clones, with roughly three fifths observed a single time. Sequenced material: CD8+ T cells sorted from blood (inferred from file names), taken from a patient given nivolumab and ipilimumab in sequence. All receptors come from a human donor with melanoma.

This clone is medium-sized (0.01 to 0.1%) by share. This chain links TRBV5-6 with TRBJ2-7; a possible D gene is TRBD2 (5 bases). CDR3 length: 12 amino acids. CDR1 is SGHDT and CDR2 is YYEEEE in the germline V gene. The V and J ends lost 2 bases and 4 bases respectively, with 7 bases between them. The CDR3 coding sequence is TGTGCCAGCAGCTTCGGGGAGTACGAGCAGTACTTC. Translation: CASSFGEYEQYF.

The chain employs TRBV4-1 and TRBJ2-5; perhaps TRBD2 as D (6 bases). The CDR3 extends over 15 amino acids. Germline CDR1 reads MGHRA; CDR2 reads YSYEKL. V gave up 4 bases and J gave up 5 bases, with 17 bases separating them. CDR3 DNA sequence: TGCGCCAGCAGCCCCTATGGAGGGGCAGGGGAGACCCAGTACTTC. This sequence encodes CASSPYGGAGETQYF.

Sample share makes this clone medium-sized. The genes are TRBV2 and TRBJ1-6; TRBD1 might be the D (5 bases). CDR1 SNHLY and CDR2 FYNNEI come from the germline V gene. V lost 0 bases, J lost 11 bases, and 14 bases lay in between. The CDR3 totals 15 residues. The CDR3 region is CASSEAIVGVAPLHF. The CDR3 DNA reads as TGTGCCAGCAGTGAAGCGATAGTAGGGGTAGCACCCCTCCACTTT.

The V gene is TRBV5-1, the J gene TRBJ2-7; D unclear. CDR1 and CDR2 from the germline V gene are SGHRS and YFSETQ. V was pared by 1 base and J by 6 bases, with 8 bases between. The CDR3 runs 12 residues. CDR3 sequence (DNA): TGCGCCAGCAGCTTGTATCCGGGCGAGCAGTACTTC. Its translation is CASSLYPGEQYF.

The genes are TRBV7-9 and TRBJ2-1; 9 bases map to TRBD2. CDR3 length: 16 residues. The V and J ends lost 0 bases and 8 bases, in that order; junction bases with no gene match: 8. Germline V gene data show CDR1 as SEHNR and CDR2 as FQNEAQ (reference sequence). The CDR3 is CASSLALVAGVDEQFF. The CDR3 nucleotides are TGTGCCAGCAGCTTAGCGTTGGTAGCGGGGGTGGATGAGCAGTTCTTC.

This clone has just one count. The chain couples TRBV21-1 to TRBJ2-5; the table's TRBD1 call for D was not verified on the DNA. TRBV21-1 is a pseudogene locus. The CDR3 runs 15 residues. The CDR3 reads CASSYPGTGVETQYF. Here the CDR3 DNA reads TGTGCCAGCAGCTACCCCGGGACAGGGGTAGAGACCCAGTACTTC.

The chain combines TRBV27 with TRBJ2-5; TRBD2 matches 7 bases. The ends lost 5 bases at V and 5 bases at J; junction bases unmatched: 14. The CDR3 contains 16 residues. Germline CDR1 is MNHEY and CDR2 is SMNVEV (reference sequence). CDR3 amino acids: CASSPTLGGVQETQYF. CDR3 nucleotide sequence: TGTGCCAGCAGTCCGACCTTGGGGGGGGTTCAGGAGACCCAGTACTTC.

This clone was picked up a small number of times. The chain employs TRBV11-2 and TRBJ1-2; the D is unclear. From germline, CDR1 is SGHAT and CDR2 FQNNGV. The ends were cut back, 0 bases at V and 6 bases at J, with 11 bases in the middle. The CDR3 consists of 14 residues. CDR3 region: CASSLDHAVDGYTF. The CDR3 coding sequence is TGTGCCAGCAGCTTAGATCACGCAGTCGATGGCTACACCTTC.

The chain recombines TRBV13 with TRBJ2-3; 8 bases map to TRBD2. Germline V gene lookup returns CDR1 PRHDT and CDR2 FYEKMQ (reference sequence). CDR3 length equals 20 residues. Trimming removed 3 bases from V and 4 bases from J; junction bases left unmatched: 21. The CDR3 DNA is TGTGCCAGCAGCTTGGGTTGGGCGTTGGGACTAGAGAAAGTCTCAGATACGCAGTATTTT. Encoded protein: CASSLGWALGLEKVSDTQYF.

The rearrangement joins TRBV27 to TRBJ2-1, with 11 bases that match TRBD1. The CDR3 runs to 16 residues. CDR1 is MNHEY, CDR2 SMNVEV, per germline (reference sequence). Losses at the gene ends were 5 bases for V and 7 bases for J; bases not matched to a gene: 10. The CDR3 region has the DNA TGTGCCAGCAGTCCTACGGTGGACAGGGGGCTGAATGAGCAGTTCTTC. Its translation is CASSPTVDRGLNEQFF.

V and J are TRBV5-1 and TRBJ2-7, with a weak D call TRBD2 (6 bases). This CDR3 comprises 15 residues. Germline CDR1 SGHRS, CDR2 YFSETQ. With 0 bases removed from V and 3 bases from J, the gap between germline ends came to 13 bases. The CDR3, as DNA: TGCGCCAGCAGCTTGGCTGGCGGACTATTCTACGAGCAGTACTTC. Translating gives CASSLAGGLFYEQYF.

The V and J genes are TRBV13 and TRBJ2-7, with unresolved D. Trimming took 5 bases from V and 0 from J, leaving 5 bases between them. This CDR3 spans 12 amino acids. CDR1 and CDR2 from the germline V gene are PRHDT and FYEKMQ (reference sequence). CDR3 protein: CASSTDSYEQYF. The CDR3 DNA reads TGTGCCAGCAGCACTGACTCCTACGAGCAGTACTTC.

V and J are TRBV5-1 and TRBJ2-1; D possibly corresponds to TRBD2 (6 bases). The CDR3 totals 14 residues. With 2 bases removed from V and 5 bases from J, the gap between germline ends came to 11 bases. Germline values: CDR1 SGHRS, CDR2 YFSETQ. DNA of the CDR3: TGCGCCAGCAGCTTCACGGGAGCGGACAATGAGCAGTTCTTC. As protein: CASSFTGADNEQFF.

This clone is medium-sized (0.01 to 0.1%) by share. The CDR3 here is CASSGISRTVFYGYTF. In nucleotides, the CDR3 is TGTGCCAGCAGTGGGATTTCTCGGACAGTCTTCTATGGCTACACCTTC. The gene calls are TRBV6-4 and TRBJ1-2, with D possibly TRBD1 on 6 matching bases. Trimming shortened V by 4 bases and J by 4 bases, and 19 bases separated the two germline ends. Germline CDR1 and CDR2: MRHNA and SNTAGT. The CDR3 covers 16 residues.

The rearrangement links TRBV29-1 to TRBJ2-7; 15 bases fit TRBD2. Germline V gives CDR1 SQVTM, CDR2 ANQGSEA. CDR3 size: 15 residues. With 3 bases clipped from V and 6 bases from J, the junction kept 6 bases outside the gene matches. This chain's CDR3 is CSVEGLAGGRFEQYF. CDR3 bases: TGCAGCGTTGAGGGACTAGCGGGAGGAAGGTTCGAGCAGTACTTC.

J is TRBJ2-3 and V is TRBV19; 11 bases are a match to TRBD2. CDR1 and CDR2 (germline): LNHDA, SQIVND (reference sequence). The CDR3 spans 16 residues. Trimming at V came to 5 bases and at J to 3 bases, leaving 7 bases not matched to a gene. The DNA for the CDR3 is TGTGCCAGTAGTCACCCTAGCGGGGGGCATACAGATACGCAGTATTTT. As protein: CASSHPSGGHTDTQYF.

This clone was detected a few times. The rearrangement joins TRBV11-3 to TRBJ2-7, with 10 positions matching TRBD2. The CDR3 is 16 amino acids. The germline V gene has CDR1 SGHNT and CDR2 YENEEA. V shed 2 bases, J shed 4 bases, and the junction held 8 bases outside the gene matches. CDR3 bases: TGTGCCAGCAGCTTATCCATCGGACTAGCGGCTTACGAGCAGTACTTC. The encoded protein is CASSLSIGLAAYEQYF.

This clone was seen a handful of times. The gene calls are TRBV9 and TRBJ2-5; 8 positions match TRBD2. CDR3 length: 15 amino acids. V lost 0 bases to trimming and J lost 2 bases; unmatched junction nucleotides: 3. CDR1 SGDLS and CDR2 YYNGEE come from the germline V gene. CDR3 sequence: CASSVDGLAQETQYF. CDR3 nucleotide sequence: TGTGCCAGCAGCGTAGACGGACTAGCTCAAGAGACCCAGTACTTC.

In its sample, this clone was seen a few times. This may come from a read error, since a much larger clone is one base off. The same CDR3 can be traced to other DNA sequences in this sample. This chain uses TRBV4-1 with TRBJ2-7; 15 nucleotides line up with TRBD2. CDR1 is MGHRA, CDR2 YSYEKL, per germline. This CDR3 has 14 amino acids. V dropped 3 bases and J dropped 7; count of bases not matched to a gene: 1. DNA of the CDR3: TGCGCCAGCAGCCACGGACTAGCGGGAGGGGAGCAGTACTTC. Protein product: CASSHGLAGGEQYF.

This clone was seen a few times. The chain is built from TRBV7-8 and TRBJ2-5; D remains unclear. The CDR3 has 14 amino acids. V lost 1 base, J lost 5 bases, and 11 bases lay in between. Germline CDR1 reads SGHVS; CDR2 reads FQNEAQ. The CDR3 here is CASSLEMTFETQYF. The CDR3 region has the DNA TGTGCCAGCAGCTTAGAGATGACTTTCGAGACCCAGTACTTC.

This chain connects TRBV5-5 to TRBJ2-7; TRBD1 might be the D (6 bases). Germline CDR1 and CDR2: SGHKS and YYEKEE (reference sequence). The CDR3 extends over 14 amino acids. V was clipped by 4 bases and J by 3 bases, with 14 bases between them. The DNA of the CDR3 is TGTGCCAGCAGCCCGGGACAAATTAACTACGAGCAGTACTTC. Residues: CASSPGQINYEQYF.